These 23 T cell receptor beta chains originate from one sample sequenced in a study of T cell changes during pregnancy in multiple sclerosis. This table comes from immunoSEQ multiplex PCR, and its TCRdb copy is limited to in-frame clones, with some not included. The sample holds roughly 83,000 clones, around 93% seen once. The sequencing used PBMCs, collected in the first trimester of pregnancy. The receptors stem from a female donor in good health, serving as a control in a pregnancy study. Some clones in this sample may be carry-over from other donors' samples.

This clone was observed a single time. This chain links TRBV6-1 with TRBJ1-4; TRBD1 matches at 11 bases. V gave up 6 bases and J gave up 5 bases; unmatched junction bases: 2. Germline values: CDR1 MNHNS, CDR2 SASEGT. The CDR3 length is 14 residues. CDR3 sequence: CASSRTGGNEKLFF. CDR3 nucleotides: TGTGCCAGCAGCCGGACAGGGGGCAATGAAAAACTGTTTTTT.

This clone was detected only once. The rearrangement uses TRBV27 and TRBJ2-3; possible D gene TRBD2, 6 bases. V lost 3 bases and J lost 5, with 18 bases in between. This CDR3 region has 16 residues. Germline CDR1 and CDR2: MNHEY and SMNVEV (reference sequence). CDR3 region: CASSFLSGAVGDTQYF. The CDR3 DNA follows: TGTGCCAGCAGTTTCCTTTCGGGAGCCGTGGGAGATACGCAGTATTTT.

The chain is built from TRBV28 and TRBJ1-3, with D unresolved. The CDR3 spans 13 residues. Germline lookup yields CDR1 MDHEN and CDR2 SYDVKM. The V and J ends lost 8 bases and 4 bases respectively, with 12 bases between them. The CDR3: CASHDTLGNTIYF. Here the CDR3 DNA reads TGTGCCAGCCACGACACCCTAGGAAACACCATATATTTT.

This chain uses TRBV29-1 with TRBJ2-5; 8 nucleotides align to TRBD1. Germline V gene sequence: CDR1 SQVTM, CDR2 ANQGSEA. CDR3 length: 12 residues. CDR3 nucleotide sequence: TGCGGGCTTCAGGGGGCTGGCGAGACCCAGTACTTC. Translation: CGLQGAGETQYF.

This chain links TRBV18 with TRBJ1-4, with TRBD1 identical over 7 bases. Germline assignment: CDR1 KGHSH and CDR2 LQKENI. V was clipped by 2 bases and J by 0 bases; unmatched bases: 3. The CDR3 has 16 residues. For the CDR3, the DNA is TGTGCCAGCTCACCAAACAGGGGAGCAACTAATGAAAAACTGTTTTTT. This translates into CASSPNRGATNEKLFF.

The chain employs TRBV7-6 and TRBJ2-7; 8 nucleotides line up with TRBD1. V lost 5 bases to trimming and J lost 7 bases; unmatched junction nucleotides: 13. Per germline, CDR1 SGHVS and CDR2 FNYEAQ. The CDR3 is 15 amino acids. CDR3 sequence: CASSHLGQGGGEQYF. In DNA form, the CDR3 reads TGTGCCAGCAGCCACTTAGGACAGGGAGGAGGTGAGCAGTACTTC.

The chain couples TRBV28 to TRBJ2-2; D may be TRBD2 (6 bases). CDR3 length equals 16 residues. CDR1 is MDHEN and CDR2 is SYDVKM in the germline V gene. Trimming stripped 7 bases from V and 4 bases from J, with 19 bases between. The DNA for the CDR3 is TGTGCCAGCAACGAGCGGCGGGACTTGGGCACCGGGGAGCTGTTTTTT. Amino acid sequence: CASNERRDLGTGELFF.

The chain recombines TRBV2 with TRBJ2-7; D gene unclear. The CDR3 length is 16 residues. Germline V CDR1 and CDR2: SNHLY, FYNNEI. The V and J ends lost 1 base and 1 base respectively, with 14 bases between them. The CDR3 here is CASSEDGGTTSYEQYF. As DNA, the CDR3 is TGTGCCAGCAGTGAAGATGGTGGAACGACATCCTACGAGCAGTACTTC.

The chain recombines TRBV14 with TRBJ2-3; D perhaps matches TRBD2 (6 bases). The CDR3 extends over 18 amino acids. Germline CDR1 SGHDN, CDR2 FVKESK. V shed 0 bases and J shed 2 bases, with 18 bases lying between them. CDR3: CASSQDRERFHYTDTQYF. For the CDR3, the DNA is TGTGCCAGCAGCCAAGACCGGGAGAGGTTTCACTACACAGATACGCAGTATTTT. Using reference TRBV14 and TRBJ2-3 for the parts outside the CDR3, the full variable domain is EAGVTQFPSHSVIEKGQTVTLRCDPISGHDNLYWYRRVMGKEIKFLLHFVKESKQDESGMPNNRFLAERTGGTYSTLKVQPAELEDSGVYFCASSQDRERFHYTDTQYFGPGTRLTVL.

This clone was counted between two and nine times. The chain combines TRBV29-1 with TRBJ1-1, with 10 bases identical to TRBD1. The junction had 5 bases not matched to a gene; V was cut back by 7 bases and J by 3 bases. The CDR3 spans 13 residues. CDR1 is SQVTM, CDR2 ANQGSEA, per germline. The CDR3 is CSAGQGEHTEAFF. The CDR3 region has the DNA TGCAGCGCCGGACAGGGGGAGCACACTGAAGCTTTCTTT.

The chain has TRBV9 and TRBJ1-2; 8 positions agree with TRBD1. With 4 bases clipped from V and 4 bases from J, the junction kept 9 bases outside the gene matches. The CDR3 sequence is 15 residues long. The germline gives CDR1 SGDLS, CDR2 YYNGEE. CDR3 sequence reads: CASSPRQGTFYGYTF. The CDR3, as DNA: TGTGCCAGCAGCCCGAGACAGGGGACTTTCTATGGCTACACCTTC.

The rearrangement links TRBV28 to TRBJ1-1; no clear D. Deletions cut 3 bases from V and 2 bases from J, with 10 bases between. The CDR3 totals 14 residues. Germline values: CDR1 MDHEN, CDR2 SYDVKM. The CDR3, as DNA: TGTGCCAGCAGTTTCAGCGCGGGCAACACTGAAGCTTTCTTT. Its protein product is CASSFSAGNTEAFF.

This sequence joins TRBV4-3 and TRBJ2-4, with 10 bases aligning to TRBD2. Germline V gives CDR1 LGHNA, CDR2 YSLEER. V trimming: 1 base; J trimming: 2 bases; junction bases outside the gene matches: 11. This CDR3 has 19 amino acids. The CDR3: CASSQGCSGRRYSKNIQYF. The CDR3 nucleotides are TGCGCCAGCAGCCAAGGTTGTAGCGGGAGGAGGTACTCCAAAAACATTCAGTACTTC.

This sequence joins TRBV23-1 and TRBJ1-5; D not resolved. TRBV23-1 is placed among ORFs of uncertain function. The V end lost 4 bases, the J end lost 1 base, and 17 bases lay between the germline ends. This CDR3 has 17 amino acids. Here the CDR3 reads CASSPIPSAASNQPQHF. CDR3 nucleotides: TGCGCCAGCAGTCCGATCCCCTCGGCGGCAAGCAATCAGCCCCAGCATTTT.

This chain connects TRBV4-2 to TRBJ2-7; perhaps TRBD2 as D (6 bases). CDR1 LGHNA and CDR2 YNFKEQ come from the germline V gene. V was trimmed by 0 bases and J by 7 bases, leaving 16 bases between them. This CDR3 is 15 amino acids long. CDR3 in amino acids: CASSQDVGGAKEQYF. The CDR3 bases are TGTGCCAGCAGCCAAGATGTGGGGGGAGCGAAAGAGCAGTACTTC.

CDR3 bases: TGCGCCAGCAGTGCGCCCGTACTAGCGGATGAGCAGTTCTTC. Protein product: CASSAPVLADEQFF. This chain uses TRBV10-1 with TRBJ2-1, with 8 bases lining up with TRBD2. The CDR3 is 14 amino acids. The V gene's germline CDR1 is WNHNN and CDR2 SYGVQD (reference sequence). J was trimmed by 8 bases and V by 4 bases; bases with no gene match: 7.

The chain couples TRBV27 to TRBJ2-3; TRBD2 aligns across 7 bases. Trimming took 5 bases from V and 3 from J; bases not matched to a gene: 8. This CDR3 contains 15 residues. Looked up from germline, CDR1 is MNHEY and CDR2 is SMNVEV (reference sequence). The DNA for the CDR3 is TGTGCCAGCAGTACCCCCGGACTAGTGACAGATACGCAGTATTTT. Protein sequence: CASSTPGLVTDTQYF.

The chain employs TRBV19 and TRBJ2-7; TRBD2 is a possible D gene (5 bases). Per germline, CDR1 LNHDA and CDR2 SQIVND (reference sequence). The V end lost 5 bases, the J end lost 0 bases, and 14 bases lay between the germline ends. The CDR3 has 15 amino acids. DNA for the CDR3: TGTGCCAGTAGTTCCATCGAGGGCACCTCCTACGAGCAGTACTTC. Protein product: CASSSIEGTSYEQYF.

This clone was counted between two and nine times. This chain connects TRBV4-3 to TRBJ1-2; 7 nucleotides align to TRBD1. The CDR3 runs 15 residues. V was clipped by 0 bases and J by 5 bases; unmatched bases: 6. Germline V gene data show CDR1 as LGHNA and CDR2 as YSLEER. The CDR3 loop reads CASSQELQGIYGYTF. The CDR3 coding sequence is TGCGCCAGCAGCCAAGAGCTACAGGGGATATATGGCTACACCTTC.

The V gene is TRBV13, the J gene TRBJ2-7; 8 nucleotides align to TRBD2. Unmatched junction bases numbered 7, after V lost 4 bases and J lost 5 bases. CDR1 and CDR2 (germline): PRHDT, FYEKMQ (reference sequence). The CDR3 runs to 14 residues. CDR3 nucleotide sequence: TGTGCCAGCAGCTCCCCGAGCGGGAGCGACGAGCAGTACTTC. Protein: CASSSPSGSDEQYF.

CDR3 DNA sequence: TGTGCCAGCAGCTTGGACGGGTTTCCCGCCAACGAGCAGTACTTC. It is translated as CASSLDGFPANEQYF. The chain is built from TRBV5-8 and TRBJ2-7; D remains unclear. V lost 0 bases to trimming and J lost 5 bases, with 15 bases between them. The CDR3 sequence is 15 residues long. Germline loops: CDR1 SGHTS, CDR2 YDEGEE.

This sequence joins TRBV7-2 and TRBJ1-1, with D possibly being TRBD1 (5 bases). V dropped 4 bases and J dropped 4 bases, with 16 bases sitting between them. The germline CDR1 and CDR2 sequences are SGHTA and FQGNSA. There are 15 residues in the CDR3. CDR3 coding DNA: TGTGCCAGCAGCTCAAGATTCAGGGCCGGCACTGAAGCTTTCTTT. Protein product: CASSSRFRAGTEAFF.

This clone was picked up one time. The chain has TRBV7-2 and TRBJ2-1; 8 nucleotides line up with TRBD2. V lost 0 bases and J lost 8; bases outside the gene matches: 9. Germline-derived CDR1 and CDR2 are SGHTA and FQGNSA. There are 16 residues in the CDR3. The CDR3 DNA reads TGTGCCAGCAGCTTAGCGCGAGCGGGAGAGGGATATGAGCAGTTCTTC. It codes for CASSLARAGEGYEQFF.